This TCR beta chain was sequenced for a study of blood T cell repertoires in COVID-19 (dated by TCRdb to 2018 to 2020). Turning to the overall study: Samples covering the acute and convalescent phases of COVID-19 were provided by collaborators in the United States, Italy and Spain. The sample metadata nearly always contained a de-identified subject ID, COVID-19 status, age in years and sex. The prospective study material was composed of cDNA or gDNA derived from T cells, B-cell-depleted T cells, or PBMCs. Samples were obtained from the ongoing ImmuneRACE study (first 160 participants) and from 1,254 subjects provided by 6 global collaborators. Deeply sampled blood TCRbeta repertoires from subjects exposed to, actively infected with, or recovered from COVID-19 were included in the dataset. Where available, HLA class I and class II types were taken from metadata supplied by the sample provider and were not determined by assay-based typing. The repertoires were made available in a free public database intended to serve as a resource for research on the immune response to SARS-CoV-2.

On this clone: Its recognized antigen is unknown. Base-call qualities are not available, and no considerably larger clone is one nucleotide away.

Overall study outcomes, separate from this receptor: The quantity of clinical and demographic metadata differed by source and by participant and was supplied without curation.

Participants in the prospective study were enrolled through a virtual design, were aged roughly 18 to 100 years, and lived in about two dozen United States geographic areas. To assign participants to cohorts, the prospective study relied on clinical history that participants themselves reported in a screening survey and a study questionnaire. Recovered participants in ImmuneRACE Cohort 3 were defined as having two consecutive negative NP/OP PCR tests, clearance from a healthcare professional, or resolution of symptoms. In the prospective study, mobile phlebotomists collected whole blood, serum and a nasopharyngeal or oropharyngeal swab from each participant. Participants in the prospective study had the option to provide additional blood draws and questionnaires over a roughly 2-month period. Before DNA extraction, prospective study blood samples were shipped either frozen or at room temperature.

TCRbeta CDR3 regions were amplified from genomic DNA using the immunoSEQ Assay, a bias-controlled multiplex PCR. The published analysis was carried out like this. Within the assay, amplification of reference gene primers was used to estimate how many nucleated cells each sample contained. To quantify the absolute abundance of each unique TCRbeta CDR3 rearrangement, sequence reads were collapsed and filtered. Productive Simpson clonality was computed per sample as the square root of Simpson's diversity index over productive rearrangements. Sourced from immuneACCESS, this table was stored by TCRdb with only in-frame sequences that have V and J called. A share of the clones is absent; for the studies checked, an unresolved V gene accounts for under half, and the remainder has no known explanation. The D gene and trimming were derived from the DNA, and the V and J assignments and clone size from that table. This sample comprises about 170,000 clones, approximately 84% of them detected only once. The ten top clones hold about 6.5% of the sample.

The clonotype was recovered from a woman in her fifties or sixties who had recovered from COVID-19. What was sequenced was PBMCs or T cells enriched from blood (not recorded which).

In nucleotide form, the sequence is TGCAGCGCCCATGACAGGGCAAACACTGAAGCTTTCTTT. This is translated as CSAHDRANTEAFF. The chain is made from TRBV29-1 and TRBJ1-1, with 7 junctional bases fitting TRBD1. V lost 7 bases and J lost 2 bases, and the count of bases not matched to a germline gene is 7. CDR1 SQVTM and CDR2 ANQGSEA are derived from the germline V gene. Including cysteine and phenylalanine, the CDR3 has 13 amino acids. Just CDR3 DNA is preserved here, 39 bases in frame from base 1.